The next 15 T cell receptor beta chains were all read from a single sample in a study of CD8+ T cells in alopecia areata. Investigators isolated RNA and reverse transcribed it into cDNA to act as the sequencing template. The assay was immunoSEQ multiplex PCR, and TCRdb's table has in-frame clones only and misses some. Of 140,000 or so clones in the sample, 62% are singletons; the top ten hold 35% to 40%. The sequencing sample was made of CD8+ T cells sorted from blood. The receptors were sampled from a human donor in good health.

This clone was seen a handful of times. The junction departs from germline at one end; a sequencing error may be responsible. The gene calls are TRBV29-1 and TRBJ2-5, with D perhaps matching TRBD1 (6 bases). Germline lookup yields CDR1 SQVTM and CDR2 ANQGSEA. The CDR3 is 10 amino acids. The CDR3: CSVFTGLADF. The CDR3 DNA is TGCAGCGTTTTCACAGGGCTTGCCGACTTC.

The genes are TRBV5-4 and TRBJ2-1; 7 bases map to TRBD2. The CDR3 covers 12 residues. V dropped 5 bases and J dropped 8; count of bases not matched to a gene: 4. Germline V gives CDR1 SGHNT, CDR2 YYREEE (reference sequence). CDR3: CASRVRGDEQFF. CDR3 bases: TGTGCCAGCAGGGTACGGGGGGATGAGCAGTTCTTC. The full variable domain, its missing parts supplied by reference TRBV5-4 and TRBJ2-1, is ETGVTQSPTHLIKTRGQQVTLRCSSQSGHNTVSWYQQALGQGPQFIFQYYREEENGRGNFPPRFSGLQFPNYSSELNVNALELDDSALYLCASRVRGDEQFFGPGTRLTVL.

This clone has only a few counts. This chain connects TRBV2 to TRBJ2-3; tentative D call: TRBD2 (6 bases). The CDR3 has 15 residues. The V end lost 6 bases, the J end lost 0 bases, and 13 bases lay between the germline ends. CDR1 and CDR2 from the germline V gene are SNHLY and FYNNEI. The CDR3 spells CASSPGVSSTDTQYF. CDR3 sequence (DNA): TGTGCCAGCAGCCCGGGAGTATCTAGCACAGATACGCAGTATTTT.

As regards this clone: One end of the junction is discordant with germline, which a read error may explain. The J gene is TRBJ2-7, the V gene TRBV29-1; D not resolved. The CDR3 covers 13 residues. CDR1 and CDR2 (germline): SQVTM, ANQGSEA. CDR3 residues: CSVEGSSSYEQYF. The DNA of the CDR3 is TGCAGCGTGGAAGGGTCTAGTTCCTACGAGCAGTACTTC.

The V call is TRBV28, the J call TRBJ1-2; 8 bases align to TRBD1. The germline V gene has CDR1 MDHEN and CDR2 SYDVKM. J lost 7 bases, V lost 6 bases, and 13 bases had no gene match. There are 15 residues in the CDR3. This CDR3 is CASSGVGQVLSGYTF. CDR3 nucleotide sequence: TGTGCCAGCAGCGGGGTGGGACAGGTGTTAAGTGGCTACACCTTC.

The chain couples TRBV7-2 to TRBJ2-5, with unresolved D. Trimming cost V 5 bases and J 5 bases, with 9 bases left between them. Germline-derived CDR1 and CDR2 are SGHTA and FQGNSA. CDR3 length equals 12 residues. The CDR3 sequence is CASSPVGETQYF. In DNA form, the CDR3 reads TGTGCCAGCAGCCCAGTCGGGGAGACCCAGTACTTC.

There are a few counts of this clone. The chain carries TRBV29-1 and TRBJ1-2; 8 bases map to TRBD1. The V and J ends lost 8 bases and 8 bases, in that order; junction bases with no gene match: 10. Germline lookup yields CDR1 SQVTM and CDR2 ANQGSEA. The CDR3 sequence is 12 residues long. CDR3 sequence (DNA): TGCAGCTTCTACAGGGGGAGCGGCGGCTACACCTTC. As protein: CSFYRGSGGYTF.

The chain uses TRBV11-2 and TRBJ2-1, with D unclear. The V gene lost 0 bases and the J gene lost 8 bases, with 8 bases spanning the gap. From germline, CDR1 is SGHAT and CDR2 FQNNGV. The CDR3 totals 13 residues. Written as DNA, the CDR3 is TGTGCCAGCAGCTTAGATCTAACCTATGAGCAGTTCTTC. This translates into CASSLDLTYEQFF.

This clone was counted only a few times. V and J are TRBV5-6 and TRBJ2-7; maybe TRBD2 (6 bases). The ends were cut back, 6 bases at V and 0 bases at J, with 13 bases in the middle. Germline V gene sequence: CDR1 SGHDT, CDR2 YYEEEE. This CDR3 has 14 residues. CDR3 coding DNA: TGTGCCAGCACAATCGGGGGAACCTCCTACGAGCAGTACTTC. Its translation is CASTIGGTSYEQYF.

The chain is built from TRBV5-6 and TRBJ2-7; D gene unclear. The CDR3 runs to 14 residues. V lost 2 bases, J lost 6 bases, and 15 bases lay in between. Germline V CDR1 and CDR2: SGHDT, YYEEEE. The CDR3 loop reads CASSFTQLVGEQYF. The CDR3 DNA is TGTGCCAGCAGCTTTACTCAGCTCGTGGGCGAGCAGTACTTC. The full variable domain, in which reference TRBV5-6 and TRBJ2-7 provide the parts outside the CDR3, is DAGVTQSPTHLIKTRGQQVTLRCSPKSGHDTVSWYQQALGQGPQFIFQYYEEEERQRGNFPDRFSGHQFPNYSSELNVNALLLGDSALYLCASSFTQLVGEQYFGPGTRLTVT.

The chain couples TRBV7-9 to TRBJ2-2; no firm D call. This CDR3 contains 11 residues. Germline V gene lookup returns CDR1 SEHNR and CDR2 FQNEAQ (reference sequence). With 2 bases removed from V and 8 bases from J, the gap between germline ends came to 3 bases. This CDR3 is CASSLNGELFF. CDR3 DNA: TGTGCCAGCAGCTTAAATGGGGAGCTGTTTTTT.

This clone was observed a single time. Here the CDR3 DNA reads TGTGCCACCAGCAGATTAGCGGGAGCGAAGGATACGCAGTATTTT. Protein: CATSRLAGAKDTQYF. The rearrangement uses TRBV15 and TRBJ2-3; 9 bases fit TRBD2. Germline V lookup: CDR1 LNHNV, CDR2 YYDKDF (reference sequence). The V segment lost 2 bases and the J segment 6 bases; nucleotides outside the gene matches: 6. This CDR3 region has 15 residues.

The chain carries TRBV29-1 and TRBJ2-7; D gene unclear. V was pared by 5 bases and J by 2 bases, with 13 bases between. CDR3 length: 13 amino acids. The germline CDR1 and CDR2 sequences are SQVTM and ANQGSEA. The CDR3 DNA reads TGCAGCGTTTTTACAAGCGAACCCTACGAGCAGTACTTC. Encoded protein: CSVFTSEPYEQYF.

V and J are TRBV9 and TRBJ1-2; tentatively, D is TRBD1 (6 bases). This CDR3 comprises 15 residues. The V gene lost 5 bases and the J gene lost 4 bases, with 18 bases spanning the gap. Germline V gives CDR1 SGDLS, CDR2 YYNGEE. The CDR3 nucleotides read TGTGCCAGCAGTGGTGACCGGGACACGGGCTATGGCTACACCTTC. It yields the protein CASSGDRDTGYGYTF.

This CDR3 reads CSVQDGIEQFF. In DNA, the CDR3 is TGCAGCGTGCAGGATGGGATTGAGCAGTTCTTC. The gene calls are TRBV29-1 and TRBJ2-1; no clear D gene. This CDR3 contains 11 residues. Germline V gene sequence: CDR1 SQVTM, CDR2 ANQGSEA. V was trimmed by 6 bases and J by 9 bases, leaving 12 bases between them.